This T cell receptor beta chain was observed in a study of cytomegalovirus exposure and HLA in healthy donors. Study-wide results and limits: After further analysis at a later stage, 16,951 TCR beta sequences were associated with HLA alleles at 0.05 false discovery rate.

Comments on this clone: Its antigen is currently unknown.

The CDR3 consists of 15 residues. Trimming at V came to 8 bases and at J to 1 base, leaving 7 bases not matched to a gene. Germline CDR1 is ENHRY and CDR2 is SYGVKD. PCR involved 60 Vbeta and 13 Jbeta primers. TCRdb keeps only in-frame clones here, not all; method: immunoSEQ multiplex PCR. Among fewer than 130,000 clones listed, 70% were seen once. This sequence joins TRBV10-3 and TRBJ2-2, with 7 nucleotides matching TRBD1. The sequence was obtained from a man in his forties in good health and CMV-seropositive. The specimen sequenced was PBMCs. The CDR3 loop reads CAISQGQGNTGELFF. Here the CDR3 DNA reads TGTGCCATCTCACAGGGGCAAGGGAACACCGGGGAGCTGTTTTTT.